These 15 T cell receptor beta chains originate from one sample sequenced in a study of cytomegalovirus exposure and HLA in healthy donors. The method was immunoSEQ multiplex PCR; TCRdb's version includes in-frame clones alone and lacks a portion of them. Of 150,000 or so clones in the sample, 94% were seen once. Material: PBMCs. These receptors were collected from a man between 18 and 29 years old in good health and CMV-seropositive.

V is TRBV5-1 and J is TRBJ1-3; D remains unclear. The CDR3 consists of 14 residues. Trimming pared 2 bases from V and 1 base from J, leaving 7 bases between. CDR1 is SGHRS and CDR2 is YFSETQ in the germline V gene. CDR3 region: CASSFGSSGNTIYF. The CDR3 DNA reads as TGCGCCAGCAGCTTTGGGAGTTCTGGAAACACCATATATTTT.

The rearrangement links TRBV30 to TRBJ2-7, with TRBD2 identical over 8 bases. The CDR3 sequence is 12 residues long. V shed 3 bases and J 6 bases; nucleotides not matched to a gene: 4. The V gene's germline CDR1 is GTSNPN and CDR2 SVGIG (reference sequence). The CDR3: CAWSTSGAEQYF. Here the CDR3 DNA reads TGTGCCTGGAGCACTAGCGGAGCCGAGCAGTACTTC. The whole variable domain, remainder taken from reference TRBV30 and TRBJ2-7, is SQTIHQWPATLVQPVGSPLSLECTVEGTSNPNLYWYRQAAGRGLQLLFYSVGIGQISSEVPQNLSASRPQDRQFILSSKKLLLSDSGFYLCAWSTSGAEQYFGPGTRLTVT.

The chain joins TRBV7-2 to TRBJ2-2, with 13 nucleotides matching TRBD2. Germline V gene lookup returns CDR1 SGHTA and CDR2 FQGNSA. This CDR3 comprises 18 residues. The V gene end was trimmed by 2 bases and the J gene end by 0 bases; junction bases not matched to a gene: 3. The CDR3 reads CASSLRGTSGTNTGELFF. Here the CDR3 DNA reads TGTGCCAGCAGCTTAAGAGGGACTAGCGGGACGAACACCGGGGAGCTGTTTTTT.

The V and J genes are TRBV5-6 and TRBJ2-3; weak D call: TRBD2 (6 bases). With 5 bases removed from V and 0 bases from J, the gap between germline ends came to 16 bases. Germline V gives CDR1 SGHDT, CDR2 YYEEEE. The CDR3 has 16 residues. The CDR3 here is CASSPGGGASTDTQYF. Here the CDR3 DNA reads TGTGCCAGCAGTCCTGGAGGAGGGGCTAGCACAGATACGCAGTATTTT.

V usage is TRBV4-1 and J usage is TRBJ2-3; 7 nucleotides align to TRBD1. In germline, CDR1 is MGHRA, CDR2 YSYEKL. The CDR3 is 15 residues long. The V gene end was trimmed by 4 bases and the J gene end by 0 bases; junction bases not matched to a gene: 4. The CDR3 loop is CASSPRDSSTDTQYF. The CDR3 DNA is TGCGCCAGCAGCCCCAGGGACAGTAGCACAGATACGCAGTATTTT.

This sequence joins TRBV7-3 and TRBJ2-7; tentatively, D is TRBD2 (5 bases). The germline V and J ends were trimmed by 5 bases and 1 base, with 12 bases remaining between them. The CDR3 totals 14 residues. CDR1 is SGHTA and CDR2 is FQGTGA in the germline V gene. The CDR3 DNA reads as TGTGCCAGCAGCCCAAAAGCGGAATCCTACGAGCAGTACTTC. Translation gives CASSPKAESYEQYF.

This chain uses TRBV11-3 with TRBJ2-2; TRBD1 matches 7 bases. Germline CDR1 SGHNT, CDR2 YENEEA. V gave up 3 bases and J gave up 9 bases; unmatched junction bases: 10. The CDR3 runs to 15 residues. The chain's CDR3 is CASSFGQGEYRELFF. The CDR3 DNA is TGTGCCAGCAGCTTCGGTCAGGGGGAATACCGGGAGCTGTTTTTT.

This chain connects TRBV9 to TRBJ2-7; 11 positions match TRBD2. With V trimmed by 2 bases and J by 4 bases, 2 bases remained unmatched. Germline CDR1 reads SGDLS; CDR2 reads YYNGEE. The CDR3 is 14 amino acids. The CDR3 DNA follows: TGTGCCAGCAGCGTTGCTAGCGGGGGGTACGAGCAGTACTTC. It yields the protein CASSVASGGYEQYF.

This sequence joins TRBV12-1 and TRBJ1-4. TRBV12-1 is noted as a pseudogene. The CDR3 length is 20 residues. The CDR3 here is CASSFSFLNGGVGTNEKLFF. The DNA for the CDR3 is TGTGCCAGCAGCTTTTCCTTTCTGAATGGGGGGGTGGGAACTAATGAAAAACTGTTTTTT.

A single count supports this clone. The chain recombines TRBV28 with TRBJ2-7; 10 bases line up with TRBD1. Germline V gene sequence: CDR1 MDHEN, CDR2 SYDVKM. J lost 5 bases, V lost 5 bases, and 9 bases had no gene match. The CDR3 loop spans 15 amino acids. CDR3 nucleotides: TGTGCCAGCAGTCTTCCGGGACAGGGGAGTGACGAGCAGTACTTC. This translates into CASSLPGQGSDEQYF.

The chain links TRBV5-8 to TRBJ2-1; 16 positions match TRBD2. The CDR3 has 18 amino acids. Germline CDR1 reads SGHTS; CDR2 reads YDEGEE. The trim removed 4 bases at V and 7 bases at J, leaving 11 bases unmatched. In DNA, the CDR3 is TGTGCCAGCAGCGCGGGACTAGCGGGAGGGCCGTATAAAAATGAGCAGTTCTTC. As protein: CASSAGLAGGPYKNEQFF.

The chain couples TRBV5-1 to TRBJ2-5; 9 bases are shared with TRBD2. Germline values: CDR1 SGHRS, CDR2 YFSETQ. The CDR3 contains 14 residues. With V trimmed by 0 bases and J by 5 bases, 2 bases remained unmatched. The CDR3 DNA follows: TGCGCCAGCAGCTTGGGTGCGGGAGGGGAGACCCAGTACTTC. The encoded protein is CASSLGAGGETQYF.

The V and J genes are TRBV6-1 and TRBJ1-1; 11 positions match TRBD1. The V gene's germline CDR1 is MNHNS and CDR2 SASEGT. This CDR3 spans 14 amino acids. Trimming at V came to 4 bases and at J to 4 bases, leaving 2 bases not matched to a gene. The chain's CDR3 is CASSVGTGGTEAFF. CDR3 bases: TGTGCCAGCAGTGTAGGGACAGGGGGCACTGAAGCTTTCTTT.

This chain connects TRBV25-1 to TRBJ2-7; D is possibly TRBD1 (6 bases). CDR1 is MGHDK, CDR2 SYGVNS, per germline. Trimming removed 2 bases from V and 7 bases from J, with 18 bases in between. The CDR3 is 15 amino acids. CDR3 sequence (DNA): TGTGCCAGCAGTGAAACGGTGGCAGGGGCGAGGGAGCAGTACTTC. Protein: CASSETVAGAREQYF.

This chain uses TRBV5-1 with TRBJ2-3; 12 bases agree with TRBD2. CDR3 length: 18 residues. Trimming at V came to 0 bases and at J to 0 bases, leaving 5 bases not matched to a gene. Germline CDR1 and CDR2: SGHRS and YFSETQ. CDR3 sequence reads: CASSLVLAGGPSTDTQYF. For the CDR3, the DNA is TGCGCCAGCAGCTTGGTACTAGCGGGAGGACCTAGCACAGATACGCAGTATTTT.